These 14 T cell receptor beta chains were all obtained from the same sample, sequenced in a study of Ad26.COV2.S vaccination and SARS-CoV-2 variants. The method was immunoSEQ multiplex PCR; TCRdb's version includes in-frame clones alone and lacks a portion of them. Among over 450,000 clones listed, about nine tenths were seen once. Treatment here: around 19 received Ad26.COV2.S at low or high dose, single or two shots; about five received placebo; per-sample allocation not given. Samples analyzed were those drawn on day 63 after the first vaccine or placebo injection. Sequencing used peripheral blood, obtained in a trial of Ad26.COV2.S vaccine versus placebo. Receptors originate from a person aged 18-65 years who received the Ad26.COV2.S COVID-19 vaccine or a placebo.

This sequence joins TRBV6-5 and TRBJ2-3, with TRBD1 as a possible D gene (7 bases). The CDR3 extends over 16 amino acids. Looked up from germline, CDR1 is MNHEY and CDR2 is SVGAGI. Trimming removed 0 bases at V and 4 bases at J, with 14 bases between. This CDR3 reads CASSYSIGRGADTQYF. For the CDR3, the DNA is TGTGCCAGCAGTTACTCGATCGGCAGGGGGGCAGATACGCAGTATTTT.

This chain links TRBV9 with TRBJ2-2; 7 bases match TRBD2. Germline V gives CDR1 SGDLS, CDR2 YYNGEE. V dropped 5 bases and J dropped 1; count of bases not matched to a gene: 2. The CDR3 sequence is 14 residues long. Here the CDR3 DNA reads TGTGCCAGCAGAGCGGGGATGAACACCGGGGAGCTGTTTTTT. As protein: CASRAGMNTGELFF.

This chain connects TRBV5-6 to TRBJ1-1; 7 bases fit TRBD1. Per germline, CDR1 SGHDT and CDR2 YYEEEE. The trim removed 0 bases at V and 5 bases at J, leaving 10 bases unmatched. This CDR3 comprises 16 residues. The CDR3 spells CASSLAPITGVTEAFF. CDR3 coding DNA: TGTGCCAGCAGCTTGGCCCCTATTACAGGGGTTACTGAAGCTTTCTTT.

The genes are TRBV6-2 or TRBV6-3 and TRBJ1-6; D is unresolved. The CDR3 sequence is 18 residues long. V dropped 2 bases and J dropped 0 bases, with 14 bases sitting between them. CDR1 is MNHEY and CDR2 is SVGEGT in the germline V gene. The CDR3 loop reads CASSYKGRTSSYNSPLHF. The CDR3 bases are TGTGCCAGCAGTTACAAGGGCAGGACGAGCTCCTATAATTCACCCCTCCACTTT.

This rearrangement joins TRBV6-6 to TRBJ2-7, with D uncertain. The CDR3 has 12 residues. Germline lookup yields CDR1 MNHNY and CDR2 SVGAGI (reference sequence). V lost 4 bases, J lost 3 bases, and 7 bases lay in between. CDR3 DNA: TGTGCCAGCAGTTCGGGTTTCTACGAGCAGTACTTC. It is translated as CASSSGFYEQYF.

V and J are TRBV28 and TRBJ2-5, with D uncertain. Trimming took off 5 bases at V and 2 bases at J, with 12 bases between the two ends. Germline V gene sequence: CDR1 MDHEN, CDR2 SYDVKM. CDR3 length: 14 residues. CDR3 protein: CASSRLLAQETQYF. Here the CDR3 DNA reads TGTGCCAGCAGTCGCCTATTGGCGCAAGAGACCCAGTACTTC.

J is TRBJ1-4 and V is TRBV18; D gene unclear. The CDR3 has 13 amino acids. CDR1 KGHSH and CDR2 LQKENI come from the germline V gene. Trimming stripped 1 base from V and 8 bases from J, with 8 bases between. CDR3 protein: CASSPQDAEKLFF. The CDR3 nucleotides read TGTGCCAGCTCACCACAGGACGCCGAAAAACTGTTTTTT. Using reference TRBV18 and TRBJ1-4 for the parts outside the CDR3, the full variable domain is NAGVMQNPRHLVRRRGQEARLRCSPMKGHSHVYWYRQLPEEGLKFMVYLQKENIIDESGMPKERFSAEFPKEGPSILRIQQVVRGDSAAYFCASSPQDAEKLFFGSGTQLSVL.

The V gene is TRBV2, the J gene TRBJ2-2; perhaps TRBD1 as D (5 bases). The germline V gene encodes CDR1 SNHLY and CDR2 FYNNEI. There are 13 residues in the CDR3. V lost 9 bases and J 1 base, leaving 9 bases between the germline ends. CDR3 sequence: CASRTKNTGELFF. The CDR3 DNA follows: TGTGCCAGTAGGACAAAGAACACCGGGGAGCTGTTTTTT. Looking up the rest from reference TRBV2 and TRBJ2-2 gives the full variable domain: EPEVTQTPSHQVTQMGQEVILRCVPISNHLYFYWYRQILGQKVEFLVSFYNNEISEKSEIFDDQFSVERPDGSNFTLKIRSTKLEDSAMYFCASRTKNTGELFFGEGSRLTVL.

In this sample, this clone turned up once. The chain couples TRBV18 to TRBJ2-7, with D tentatively TRBD1 (5 bases). CDR1 is KGHSH, CDR2 LQKENI, per germline. The V gene lost 0 bases and the J gene lost 1 base, with 10 bases spanning the gap. CDR3 length: 15 amino acids. The CDR3 here is CASSPPWTLSYEQYF. The CDR3 region has the DNA TGTGCCAGCTCACCACCGTGGACACTGTCCTACGAGCAGTACTTC.

The J gene is TRBJ1-4, the V gene TRBV7-2, with no clear D. Looked up from germline, CDR1 is SGHTA and CDR2 is FQGNSA. V lost 2 bases to trimming and J lost 0 bases, with 10 bases between them. The CDR3 is made up of 16 amino acids. CDR3 sequence reads: CASSLRSGATNEKLFF. The DNA for the CDR3 is TGTGCCAGCAGCTTACGGTCGGGAGCAACTAATGAAAAACTGTTTTTT. Drawing the rest from reference TRBV7-2 and TRBJ1-4, the complete variable domain is GAGVSQSPSNKVTEKGKDVELRCDPISGHTALYWYRQSLGQGLEFLIYFQGNSAPDKSGLPSDRFSAERTGGSVSTLTIQRTQQEDSAVYLCASSLRSGATNEKLFFGSGTQLSVL.

This rearrangement joins TRBV7-8 to TRBJ2-2; TRBD2 matches at 10 bases. Germline V gene data show CDR1 as SGHVS and CDR2 as FQNEAQ. The CDR3 covers 16 residues. V was clipped by 4 bases and J by 2 bases; unmatched bases: 4. CDR3 region: CASSSLAGANTGELFF. The CDR3 DNA sequence: TGTGCCAGCAGCTCCCTAGCGGGGGCCAACACCGGGGAGCTGTTTTTT.

The rearrangement links TRBV6-6 to TRBJ2-1; D possibly uses TRBD1 or TRBD2 (5 bases each). The CDR3 covers 14 residues. Germline V gives CDR1 MNHNY, CDR2 SVGAGI (reference sequence). V lost 1 base, J lost 8 bases, and 12 bases lay in between. CDR3 sequence: CASSYWTLGDEQFF. The DNA for the CDR3 is TGTGCCAGCAGTTACTGGACCTTGGGGGATGAGCAGTTCTTC.

The chain employs TRBV6-6 and TRBJ2-5; TRBD2 agrees at 7 bases. The CDR3 consists of 15 residues. Germline loops: CDR1 MNHNY, CDR2 SVGAGI (reference sequence). After removal of 6 bases from V and 6 bases from J, the junction contained 13 bases not matched to a gene. CDR3 sequence: CASSPGTKRAKTQYF. The CDR3 nucleotides read TGTGCCAGCAGCCCCGGGACTAAGAGGGCGAAGACCCAGTACTTC.

The chain is built from TRBV5-4 and TRBJ1-2; D may be TRBD1 (5 bases). The germline CDR1 and CDR2 sequences are SGHNT and YYREEE (reference sequence). The ends were cut back, 3 bases at V and 5 bases at J, with 8 bases in the middle. The length of the CDR3 is 12 residues. The chain's CDR3 is CASSWGNYGYTF. As DNA, the CDR3 is TGTGCCAGCAGCTGGGGGAATTATGGCTACACCTTC.